These 5 T cell receptor beta chains came from one sample sequenced in a study of blood T cell repertoires in COVID-19. Clones were sequenced by immunoSEQ multiplex PCR, and TCRdb holds only the in-frame ones, with some missing. The data contain 180,000 or so clones, 80% of them singletons. The sequencing input was PBMCs or T cells enriched from blood (not recorded which). Source of these receptors: a man aged 55-75 years who had been exposed to COVID-19.

V gene TRBV5-1 combines with J gene TRBJ2-7; the D gene is possibly TRBD2 (6 bases). The CDR3 totals 13 residues. Per germline, CDR1 SGHRS and CDR2 YFSETQ. V was trimmed by 0 bases and J by 7 bases, leaving 11 bases between them. CDR3 sequence (DNA): TGCGCCAGCAGCTTGGGGGCAGGGAGGGAGCAGTACTTC. As protein: CASSLGAGREQYF.

The chain links TRBV9 to TRBJ2-1; a weak D match, TRBD2 (5 bases). Per the germline V gene, CDR1 is SGDLS and CDR2 is YYNGEE. The CDR3 extends over 14 amino acids. V shed 4 bases and J shed 7 bases, with 15 bases lying between them. In nucleotides, the CDR3 is TGTGCCAGCAGCCCCGGGCTTAGCGTAAATGAGCAGTTCTTC. It is translated as CASSPGLSVNEQFF.

This clone has only a few counts. This rearrangement joins TRBV3-1 (or the pseudogene TRBV3-2) to TRBJ1-5; a possible D gene is TRBD1 (6 bases). CDR3 length: 15 amino acids. The germline V gene encodes CDR1 LGHDT and CDR2 YNNKEL (reference sequence). V dropped 4 bases and J dropped 3 bases, with 13 bases sitting between them. CDR3 protein: CASSPTTGSNQPQHF. As DNA, the CDR3 is TGTGCCAGCAGCCCTACGACAGGCTCCAATCAGCCCCAGCATTTT.

J is TRBJ2-2 and V is TRBV9, with a weak D call TRBD2 (6 bases). The CDR3 length is 17 residues. Trimming stripped 4 bases from V and 4 bases from J, with 20 bases between. Germline V CDR1 and CDR2: SGDLS, YYNGEE. DNA of the CDR3: TGTGCCAGCAGCCGACTGGGGGGTCGGTCGGGCACCGGGGAGCTGTTTTTT. Translating gives CASSRLGGRSGTGELFF.

This clone was detected only once. CDR3 bases: TGTGCCAGCAGTTACTCGGCAGGGGCTGGGAACACTGAAGCTTTCTTT. Its translation: CASSYSAGAGNTEAFF. This chain joins TRBV6-5 and TRBJ1-1, with TRBD1 as a possible D gene (6 bases). Trimming took off 0 bases at V and 1 base at J, with 12 bases between the two ends. Per germline, CDR1 MNHEY and CDR2 SVGAGI. CDR3 length: 16 residues.